These 15 T cell receptor beta chains came from one sample sequenced in a study of T cells in women clearing cervical HPV infection. Here immunoSEQ multiplex PCR was the method, and the copy in TCRdb shows in-frame clones only, minus some. This sample's clone table lists about 24,000 clones. The sample consisted of blood buffy coat. These receptors came from a woman between 18 and 70 years old with a cervical HPV16 infection that either progressed to CIN3+ or cleared (not recorded which).

Comments on this clone: The CDR3 goes on 3 residues after the read ends, and that part is filled in from the germline J gene. J is TRBJ2-7 and V is TRBV5-4, with D perhaps TRBD1 (5 bases). V was trimmed by 4 bases and J by 2 bases, leaving 16 bases between them. The CDR3 spans 15 residues. Germline CDR1 SGHNT, CDR2 YYREEE (reference sequence). CDR3 bases read: TGTGCCAGCAGCCGGATGGCAGGGTCTCCCTACGAG. Translated: CASSRMAGSPYE. In full, the CDR3 is CASSRMAGSPYEQYF.

As to this clone: The sequence runs out 3 residues before the end of the CDR3; the remainder is reconstructed from the germline J gene. The chain joins TRBV20-1 to TRBJ2-3, with 9 bases aligning to TRBD1. The V and J ends lost 1 base and 3 bases, in that order; junction bases with no gene match: 5. The germline gives CDR1 DFQATT, CDR2 SNEGSKA (reference sequence). The CDR3 extends over 15 amino acids. CDR3 bases read: TGCAGTGCTAGAGCGGGGGACAGGGCGACAGATACG. It is translated as CSARAGDRATDT. The entire CDR3 sequence reads CSARAGDRATDTQYF.

Of note for this clone: The CDR3 end is not reached by the read, which stops 3 residues before it; the germline J gene fills it in. The chain is built from TRBV19 and TRBJ2-3; 7 nucleotides match TRBD2. This CDR3 spans 15 amino acids. CDR1 is LNHDA and CDR2 is SQIVND in the germline V gene (reference sequence). Unmatched junction bases numbered 8, after V lost 4 bases and J lost 4 bases. The CDR3 is CASSNPAGVADTQYF. Partial CDR3 DNA: TGTGCCAGTAGTAATCCCGCGGGGGTGGCAGATACG.

With respect to this clone: The CDR3 end lies 3 residues beyond the end of the read and is filled in from the germline J gene. The chain combines TRBV2 with TRBJ2-4; 13 nucleotides align to TRBD2. The CDR3 is made up of 19 amino acids. Per germline, CDR1 SNHLY and CDR2 FYNNEI. The V segment lost 6 bases and the J segment 4 bases; nucleotides outside the gene matches: 15. CDR3 DNA (partial): TGTGCCAGCAGCGCCAATGGACTAGCGGGGGTGAAGAGGAAAAACATT. Encoded protein: CASSANGLAGVKRKNI. The complete CDR3 sequence is CASSANGLAGVKRKNIQYF.

As concerns this clone: The read stops 3 residues short of the end of the CDR3; the missing end is completed from the germline J gene. The chain links TRBV20-1 to TRBJ1-5; perhaps TRBD1 as D (5 bases). Per the germline V gene, CDR1 is DFQATT and CDR2 is SNEGSKA (reference sequence). The CDR3 extends over 19 amino acids. V lost 3 bases and J lost 0, with 24 bases in between. The part of the CDR3 DNA that was read is TGCAGTGCTAGGGGTATCCACGAGGGGCGGGGATATAGCAATCAGCCC. It specifies CSARGIHEGRGYSNQP. From start to end, the CDR3 is CSARGIHEGRGYSNQPQHF.

Points on this clone: The read terminates 3 residues ahead of where the CDR3 ends, so the germline J gene completes it. This specimen includes other DNA sequences encoding the same CDR3. J is TRBJ2-1 and V is TRBV7-6, with 8 bases aligning to TRBD2. Trimming at V came to 1 base and at J to 7 bases, leaving 3 bases not matched to a gene. In germline, CDR1 is SGHVS, CDR2 FNYEAQ. The CDR3 sequence is 14 residues long. The CDR3 is CASSLVAGPNEQFF. The sequenced CDR3 bases are TGTGCCAGCAGCTTAGTAGCGGGGCCAAATGAG.

CDR3 sequence: CASSLATGSYEQYF. The sequenced part of the CDR3 DNA is TGTGCCAGCAGCTTAGCAACAGGGTCCTACGAG. The chain couples TRBV11-1 to TRBJ2-7; D is possibly TRBD1 (6 bases). The read is 3 residues too short to cover the CDR3 end, so that end is filled in from the germline J gene. The germline gives CDR1 SGHAT, CDR2 FQDESV (reference sequence). V lost 0 bases, J lost 1 base, and 7 bases lay in between. This CDR3 has 14 residues.

With regard to this clone: Read sequence stops 3 residues before the CDR3 end, and the germline J gene provides the missing end. The chain is built from TRBV20-1 and TRBJ2-1, with 11 bases aligning to TRBD2. Germline lookup yields CDR1 DFQATT and CDR2 SNEGSKA (reference sequence). The CDR3 contains 16 residues. Germline trimming cut 5 bases from V and 3 bases from J; bases unmatched to any gene: 9. The CDR3 sequence: CSAPRLAGRYYNEQFF. The DNA read from the CDR3 is TGCAGTGCTCCGCGACTAGCGGGACGGTACTACAATGAG.

Regarding this clone: A read error may produce the germline difference seen at one junction end. The read stops 3 residues short of the end of the CDR3; the missing end is completed from the germline J gene. This chain connects TRBV2 to TRBJ1-1, with D perhaps matching TRBD1 (5 bases). Germline loops: CDR1 SNHLY, CDR2 FYNNEI. CDR3 length: 12 amino acids. CDR3 bases read: TGTGCCAACAGTGAGGCCCGACAGGAA. This sequence encodes CANSEARQE. The full CDR3 protein reads CANSEARQEAFF.

Concerning this clone itself: The sequenced fragment ends 3 residues before the CDR3 boundary, so the rest is inferred from the germline J gene. The chain joins TRBV5-1 to TRBJ2-3, with D maybe TRBD2 (6 bases). Germline CDR1 and CDR2: SGHRS and YFSETQ. The CDR3 runs 13 residues. Partial CDR3 DNA: TGCGCCAGCGCGGGTAGCGGCCAAGAGACG. Translation: CASAGSGQET. The whole CDR3 reads CASAGSGQETQYF.

Of note for this clone: The read ends 3 residues early relative to the CDR3; the germline J gene fills the gap. The genes are TRBV7-7 and TRBJ1-1; D unresolved. The CDR3 has 13 amino acids. Trimming cost V 1 base and J 1 base, with 4 bases left between them. From germline, CDR1 is SSHAT and CDR2 FNYEAQ (reference sequence). The CDR3 loop is CASSLDKNTEAFF. The DNA read from the CDR3 is TGTGCCAGCAGCTTAGACAAGAACACTGAA.

As concerns this clone: The missing CDR3 end, 3 residues past where the read stops, is filled in from the germline J gene. The chain joins TRBV12-5 to TRBJ1-1, with D unclear. CDR1 LGHNT and CDR2 FRNRAP come from the germline V gene. V was shortened by 6 bases and J by 0 bases, with 11 bases between the two germline ends. The length of the CDR3 is 14 residues. The part of the CDR3 DNA that was read is TGTGCTAGTGGAAAGTATCAGGTGAACACTGAA. Its protein product is CASGKYQVNTE. The entire CDR3 is CASGKYQVNTEAFF.

Concerning this clone itself: From the germline J gene comes the end of the CDR3, since the read stops 3 residues before it. Other nucleotide sequences in the sample specify the same CDR3. The chain links TRBV5-1 to TRBJ1-6; no clear D. Between the trimmed V and J ends, which lost 0 bases and 5 bases, there was a span of 6 bases. Germline CDR1 reads SGHRS; CDR2 reads YFSETQ. The CDR3 is 14 residues long. CDR3 loop: CASSLGQDNSPLHF. CDR3 DNA (partial): TGCGCCAGCAGCTTGGGGCAGGATAATTCACCC.

Comment on this clone: The CDR3 extends 3 residues past the end of the read, so its final part is completed from the germline J gene. V usage is TRBV4-1 and J usage is TRBJ2-2, with D unresolved. V gave up 4 bases and J gave up 5 bases, with 20 bases separating them. CDR1 is MGHRA, CDR2 YSYEKL, per germline. The CDR3 totals 17 residues. CDR3 sequence reads: CASSRLGPAVRTGELFF. The CDR3 DNA, read in part, is TGCGCCAGCAGCCGTTTGGGCCCCGCAGTGAGGACCGGGGAG.

In regard to this clone: The CDR3 extends 3 residues past the end of the read, so its final part is completed from the germline J gene. V is TRBV4-1 and J is TRBJ2-1; TRBD2 matches 12 bases. With V trimmed by 4 bases and J by 7 bases, 5 bases remained unmatched. CDR3 length: 15 residues. In germline, CDR1 is MGHRA, CDR2 YSYEKL. CDR3 in amino acids: CASSLWTSGINEQFF. The CDR3 DNA, read in part, is TGCGCCAGCAGCCTTTGGACTAGCGGGATAAATGAG.